The present TCR beta chain was sequenced within a study of shared clonotypes between healthy human individuals. Study-wide points: Clonotypes not shared had lower generation probabilities than those common to all four donors. The rarefaction results pointed to incomplete sorted-subset sequencing despite large depth. Estimated richness was generally greater in naive than memory subsets.

Only one count was recorded for this clone. Antigen unknown. The CDR3 extends over 15 amino acids. Germline lookup yields CDR1 ENHRY and CDR2 SYGVKD. Trimming took 6 bases from V and 0 from J; bases not matched to a gene: 5. How the authors handled the data: In the immunoSEQ data, sequences were junction-only and lacked quality scores, so filtering differed. Assay: immunoSEQ multiplex PCR; the TCRdb copy retains only in-frame clones and omits some. V and J calls and clone size are given by that table; D and trimming were obtained from the DNA. The sample holds millions of clones, more than 85% seen once.

The chain employs TRBV10-3 and TRBJ1-3; TRBD1 agrees at 7 bases. The TCR comes from a man aged 18 to 29 in good health. Some clones in this sample may be carry-over from other donors' samples. Sequenced: naive CD4+ T cells from PBMCs. Subset reported: CD45RA+ positively selected. Here the CDR3 DNA reads TGTGCCATCAGCCCCGACAGGGTCTCTGGAAACACCATATATTTT. It yields the protein CAISPDRVSGNTIYF.